Listed below are T cell receptor beta chains from one sample, sequenced in a study of blood T cell repertoires in COVID-19. This table comes from immunoSEQ multiplex PCR, and its TCRdb copy is limited to in-frame clones, with some not included. The profile shows 250,000 to 300,000 clones, about nine tenths of them singletons. Source material: PBMCs or T cells enriched from blood (not recorded which). The receptors were sampled from a woman in her forties who had recovered from COVID-19. Each CDR3 is given without its conserved first and last residue. Not every row has a clone size; where given, it reads once, few, many or a size class.

>NA|TRBV25-1
ASSESRQVNYGYT
>once|TRBV18
ASSQNSLAYEQY
>few|TRBV2
ASRGQPNTEAF
>NA|TRBV7-6
ASSPPGGSGNTIY
>NA|TRBV20-1
SLRVGNTIY
>once|TRBV4-1
ASSQDTSGVRETQY
>NA|TRBV4-1
ASSQFTPGQGTGPNEKLF
>NA|TRBV7-2
ASSLREDLAGEQF
>NA|TRBV6-1
ASSEGGLGYGYT
>NA|TRBV5-1
ASSLGAGTGNTIY
>few|TRBV5-5
ASSSLPAGPYEQY
>once|TRBV7-8
ASSPGPRGGKAF
>NA|TRBV7-2
ASSPRAPARTGELF
>few|TRBV4-1
ASSQVGGGATNEKLF
>NA|TRBV9
ASSATTGGYT
>NA|TRBV10-1
ASIFKDRGNQPQH
>NA|TRBV24-1
ATSDQTIQGPVPPNEKLF
>NA|TRBV6-6
ASSFISGNQPQH
>NA|TRBV18
ASSPGQSNQPQH
>NA|TRBV28
ASSSPSGQHYGYT
>NA|TRBV29-1
SVNDRQNTEAF
>NA|TRBV12-5
ASGLGWQGAGEAF
>NA|TRBV10-2
ATILQGRSYEQY
>NA|TRBV28
ASSPRDREKLF